This T cell receptor beta chain is drawn from a study of T cells in Graves' hyperthyroidism and ophthalmopathy. The TCR beta CDR3 regions underwent amplification using RNA transcripts as the source. An initial round of RT-PCR targeting the TCR CDR3 relied on the HTBI primer set. TCRdb reprocessed the multiplex PCR reads with MiXCR, giving one entry per CDR3 protein. This sample has 650,000 to 700,000 distinct CDR3 sequences, with about 18% found just once. There are many counts of this clonotype. The antigen remains unidentified. The authors deemed Graves' hyperthyroidism stable absent ophthalmopathy progression within 18 months. Patients aged 18 to 65 had newly diagnosed hyperthyroidism of under 2 months' duration. General observations from the study: Ophthalmopathy was separated from stable hyperthyroidism by a 13 V-J model. Most expanded thyroid clonotypes above 0.001 recurred in blood.

Looked up from germline, CDR1 is MDHEN and CDR2 is SYDVKM. Between the trimmed V and J ends, which lost 8 bases and 8 bases, there was a span of 13 bases. The CDR3 has 12 amino acids. The TCR sequence derives from a man over 45 with Graves' hyperthyroidism. The sequenced sample was blood. The chain recombines TRBV28 with TRBJ2-1, with D possibly being TRBD1 or TRBD2 (5 bases each). Here the CDR3 DNA reads TGTGCCAGCCGGGGCTACAAAGATGAGCAGTTCTTC. This gives the protein CASRGYKDEQFF. Drawing the rest from reference TRBV28 and TRBJ2-1, the complete variable domain is DVKVTQSSRYLVKRTGEKVFLECVQDMDHENMFWYRQDPGLGLRLIYFSYDVKMKEKGDIPEGYSVSREKKERFSLILESASTNQTSMYLCASRGYKDEQFFGPGTRLTVL.